This TCR beta chain was captured by sequencing in a study of blood T cell dynamics during melanoma immunotherapy (TCRdb year 2020). Concerning the study at large: All patients had metastatic melanoma and were given first-line pembrolizumab or nivolumab plus ipilimumab as standard of care in the United Kingdom. To find early correlates of response, peripheral T cell receptor repertoires were profiled in metastatic melanoma patients before and after one cycle of checkpoint inhibitor therapy. Consecutive patients formed a training cohort, and a further independent group of patients from the same centre was pooled into an external validation set. The full study reports these points: The study could not determine whether the T cell clones driving repertoire changes were melanoma-specific or reflected general immune activation. A bifurcated reorganization of the PBMC repertoire at W3, with increased clonality or increased diversity, was observed in patients who later achieved disease control, unlike in progressors. The relatively small sample size was acknowledged as potentially limiting generalization of the results.

For every bulk PBMC sample, a fixed 350 ng of DNA was loaded. TCR beta CDR3 sequences were amplified from genomic DNA with the immunoSEQ TCRb Assay kit following manufacturer instructions. The KAPA Library Quantification Kit for Illumina platforms was used to quantify the pooled libraries by qPCR. Sequencing of the pooled libraries was done on an Illumina NextSeq 500, with clustering at roughly 0.55-1.1 pM. As for the authors' bioinformatics: TCR data were analyzed using immunoSEQ ANALYZER and the R LymphoSeq package. A rearrangement efficiency score was calculated as productive divided by the sum of productive and non-productive CDR3 sequences. Within each patient, timepoints were compared pairwise for clonality, measured with the Gini coefficient, and for diversity, measured with the Renyi index at alpha=1. In LymphoSeq, clonal relatedness was computed using an edit distance of 3, and repertoire similarity was computed using the Bhattacharyya coefficient. To classify response, a linear discriminant analysis based on week-3 changes in clonality and diversity was built using the R MASS and caret packages. Sourced from immuneACCESS, this table was stored by TCRdb with only in-frame sequences that have V and J called. A share of the clones is absent; for the studies checked, an unresolved V gene accounts for under half, and the remainder has no known explanation. The V and J calls and clone size were taken over from that table, and D and trimming were inferred from the DNA. Recorded for this sample are 7,500 to 9,500 clones; roughly 84% of them occurred a single time. Of the sample, roughly 5.2% is held by the ten largest clones.

Details on this clone: Its antigen is currently not known. No much larger clonotype is one base removed from it; base qualities were not supplied.

Cut back by 4 bases and 6 bases, the V and J ends lie 13 bases apart. CDR1 and CDR2 are drawn from the germline V gene: LGHNT, FRNRAP. From its cysteine to its phenylalanine, the CDR3 spans 14 amino acids. Of the read, only the CDR3 DNA is kept; its 42 bases are in frame from base 1. Taken with the paper, the label for time point translates to: week 3, after first cycle of checkpoint inhibitor. Blood was sampled before treatment (T0) and at week 3 (W3), after the first cycle of checkpoint blockade. Except for two patients with rapid clinical progression, response was assessed 12 weeks after the first infusion by RECIST 1.1; disease control meant complete response, partial response or stable disease. Any patient who had received prior systemic cancer treatment, was on concomitant immunosuppressant therapy or had synchronous other active malignancies was excluded. Bulk PBMC and plasma cell-free DNA were both sequenced for TCR beta so that circulating cells and T cell turnover could be tracked. PBMC were isolated from blood with Lymphoprep and SepMate tubes, followed by red cell lysis. QIAamp DNA Blood Mini kits were used to extract DNA from both PBMC and sorted T cell subsets.

This receptor chain uses TRBV12-5 and TRBJ1-5; TRBD1 could be the D gene, as 5 bases match. The sample was blood, taken from a patient treated with checkpoint blockade. The clonotype comes from a human donor with melanoma. The DNA sequence is given as TGTGCTAGTGGTTGGGGGGGAACGGCTCAGCCCCAGCATTTT. Its product reads: CASGWGGTAQPQHF.